This T cell receptor (beta chain) was observed in a study of T cell responses to AZD1222 COVID-19 vaccine. This clone occurred once. The antigen remains unidentified. Study findings and constraints: Nearly half of unique spike-specific TCRs reportedly avoided B.1.351 and B.1.1.7 mutated regions. Donors skewed white British and female; clonal diversity was possibly underestimated. Among AZD1222 vaccinees, only six were seropositive at baseline.

The CDR3 is 15 amino acids. Produced via immunoSEQ multiplex PCR; TCRdb's table is partial and in-frame only. There are 140,000 to 150,000 clones in the sample; about 92% occur only once, and 1.5% to 2% lies in the top ten. Source: peripheral blood, taken on day 0 of AZD1222 vaccination. J is TRBJ2-3 and V is TRBV21-1. TRBV21-1 is a pseudogene locus. This sequence originates from an adult in good health. The CDR3 spells CASSKAVISTDTQYF. The CDR3 DNA reads as TGTGCCAGCAGCAAAGCGGTCATCAGCACAGATACGCAGTATTTT.